This T cell receptor (beta chain) is drawn from a study of cytomegalovirus exposure and HLA in healthy donors. Study-level findings and limits: According to the study, 150 to 200 TCR beta chains were cytomegalovirus-associated.

This clone appeared a single time. Antigen specificity is unknown. The PCR made use of 60 Vbeta and 13 Jbeta primers. Clones were read by immunoSEQ multiplex PCR, and TCRdb kept only the in-frame ones, dropping some. The sample lists about 150,000 clones, 80% to 90% occurring once. This sequence originates from a woman in her thirties or forties in good health and CMV-seropositive. The sequenced sample consisted of PBMCs.

The CDR3 is CASSLLVGEDTNYGYTF. The CDR3, as DNA: TGTGCCAGCAGTTTATTGGTCGGGGAGGATACTAACTATGGCTACACCTTC. The chain combines TRBV28 with TRBJ1-2; the D is unclear. The CDR3 length is 17 residues. Germline CDR1 MDHEN, CDR2 SYDVKM. V lost 1 base to trimming and J lost 0 bases, with 15 bases between them.